This T cell receptor (beta chain) was profiled in a study of T cells after yellow fever vaccination. In the study overall: SMART-Seq v4 Ultra Low Input prepared libraries from low-cell fractions.

A process of 5'RACE template switching, which added a universal primer site and UMIs, was used to make TCR cDNA. One entry per CDR3 protein, called by TCRdb with MiXCR from the 5' RACE reads. Among roughly 330,000 distinct CDR3 sequences listed, around 7% were seen once. Study-level findings and limits: Abundant clonotypes (contaminants from the bulk population) could be present in FACS-sorted repertoires. The booster saw the reappearance of most primary-vaccination clones (around 96% CD4, 80% to 90% CD8).

This clonotype was seen more than once but under ten times. Its target is unknown. Losses at the gene ends were 4 bases for V and 1 base for J; bases not matched to a gene: 4. The CDR3 has 15 residues. CDR1 is SGHRS, CDR2 YFSETQ, per germline. Source: PBMCs, taken around 45 days after the first yellow fever vaccination. The clonotype comes from a man aged 18 to 29 who received the YFV17D yellow fever vaccine. The chain employs TRBV5-1 and TRBJ2-3, with 9 nucleotides matching TRBD2. The CDR3 DNA is TGCGCCAGCAGCCGAGCGGGGGGTCGCACAGATACGCAGTATTTT. Translation gives CASSRAGGRTDTQYF.